This is a list of T cell receptor beta chains from one sample in a study of T-cell memory formation after mild COVID-19. TCRdb analysed the 5' RACE reads with MiXCR anew, one entry per CDR3 protein. Of about 540,000 distinct CDR3 sequences listed, about a fifth are singletons. The sequenced material came from PBMCs or a T cell subset sorted from them (not recorded which). These receptors came from an adult woman who had mild COVID-19 (a few samples of this study predate the infection). Cell type and time point are not known. Both conserved end residues are part of each CDR3. Part of the rows lack a size; the others show once, few, many or a class for expanded clones.

>NA|TRBV29-1
CSLRQGNNEQFF
>NA|TRBV2
CASRYGTGVTYEQYF
>few|TRBV21-1
CASSKGGGNQPQHF
>few|TRBV12-3/TRBV12-4
CASRSGGHTDTQYF
>few|TRBV4-1
CASSQDVSVSQETQYF
>NA|TRBV7-2
CASSLYSILNTEAFF
>NA|TRBV6-5
CASSYSKAGNTGELFF
>NA|TRBV6-6
CASSYRNQDIYGYTF
>few|TRBV5-1
CASSFGQAQETQYF
>NA|TRBV6-2/TRBV6-3
CASRPPVMNTEAFF
>once|TRBV6-5
CASSRDRAGGAFF
>few|TRBV20-1
CSARDLVLPGELFF
>NA|TRBV5-6
CASILLIGGRSTGANVLTF
>few|TRBV14
CASSQALAYEQYF
>NA|TRBV7-9
CASSLLGQGGNYGYTF
>few|TRBV25-1
CASSGAGTSGTDTQYF
>many|TRBV7-3
CASSQGRDTQYF
>NA|TRBV20-1
CSRTAGFTDTQYF
>NA|TRBV12-3/TRBV12-4
CASSPGQARFNGYTF
>NA|TRBV28
CASSLIVRGIYEQYF
>NA|TRBV27
CASSLRLAGENEQFF
>NA|TRBV9
CASSAGLAGINEQFF
>NA|TRBV6-5
CASSFSYRGDTEAFF
>NA|TRBV19
CASSIGLAVREQFF
>NA|TRBV20-1
CSAPTPGLLPGTQYF
>NA|TRBV3-1
CASSQVYGQDGYTF
>few|TRBV7-2
CASSPPPGLALDTQYF
>many|TRBV20-1
CSVRGDARRETYEQYF
>few|TRBV29-1
CSVEDRNTQYF
>NA|TRBV6-5
CASSYAGLAGTYEQYF
>NA|TRBV7-9
CASSSIPRYNEQFF
>NA|TRBV7-9
CASSRQRGTYNEQFF
>few|TRBV20-1
CSARVRETSGSPTYNEQFF
>many|TRBV24-1
CATSDRHLTDTQYF
>few|TRBV5-1
CASSRSGGAIDTQYF
>medium-sized|TRBV6-5
CASTTSGTGELFF
>NA|TRBV3-1
CASSPGVYTGELFF